This T cell receptor (beta chain) was captured by sequencing in a study of control samples from healthy donors and cancer patients. The assay was immunoSEQ multiplex PCR, and TCRdb's table has in-frame clones only and misses some. Here the sample spans 55,000 to 75,000 clones, 70% to 90% being singletons. This CDR3 has 15 residues. Germline V gene sequence: CDR1 SGHNT, CDR2 YYREEE (reference sequence). Points on this clone: The junction departs from germline at one end; a sequencing error may be responsible.

V is TRBV5-4 and J is TRBJ2-7; D assignment may be TRBD1 or TRBD2 (5 bases each). The origin of this receptor is a woman in her fifties or sixties with head and neck cancer. The sequencing sample was made of PBMCs. CDR3 bases: TGTGTCAGCAGCTGGGGGACGGGAAGCTCCTACGAGCAGTACTTC. Residues: CVSSWGTGSSYEQYF.